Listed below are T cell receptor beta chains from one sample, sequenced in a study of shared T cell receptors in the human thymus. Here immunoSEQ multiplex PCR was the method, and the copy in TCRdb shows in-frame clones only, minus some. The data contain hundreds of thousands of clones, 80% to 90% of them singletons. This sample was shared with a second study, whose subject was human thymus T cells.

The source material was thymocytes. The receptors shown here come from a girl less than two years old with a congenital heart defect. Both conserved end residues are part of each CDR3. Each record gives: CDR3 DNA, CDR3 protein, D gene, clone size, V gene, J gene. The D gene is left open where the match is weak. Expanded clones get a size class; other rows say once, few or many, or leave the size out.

CDR3 DNA: TGTGCCAGCAGCGGGAGTGGGGAATTCTCCTACGAGCAGTACTTC
CDR3 protein: CASSGSGEFSYEQYF
D gene: -
clone size: -
V gene: TRBV14
J gene: TRBJ2-7

CDR3 DNA: TGCGCCAGCAGCCAAGAAACGACGGGAGTCACAGATACGCAGTATTTT
CDR3 protein: CASSQETTGVTDTQYF
D gene: -
clone size: -
V gene: TRBV4-3
J gene: TRBJ2-3

CDR3 DNA: TGCGCCAGCAGCCAATTTCGGTACGCCGCGGGCAGGACTCTTAATTCACCCCTCCACTTT
CDR3 protein: CASSQFRYAAGRTLNSPLHF
D gene: -
clone size: -
V gene: TRBV4-1
J gene: TRBJ1-6

CDR3 DNA: TGCGCCAGCACACGGACTAGCGGGGGGAAAGCCGAGGATGAGCAGTTCTTC
CDR3 protein: CASTRTSGGKAEDEQFF
D gene: TRBD2
clone size: -
V gene: TRBV5-1
J gene: TRBJ2-1

CDR3 DNA: TGTGCCAGTTGCAGGGGGGCGCATTGTGGCACTGAAGCTTTCTTT
CDR3 protein: CASCRGAHCGTEAFF
D gene: TRBD1
clone size: -
V gene: TRBV19
J gene: TRBJ1-1

CDR3 DNA: TGTGCCAGTAGTATGGTGCGGGATAGCAATCAGCCCCAGCATTTT
CDR3 protein: CASSMVRDSNQPQHF
D gene: -
clone size: -
V gene: TRBV19
J gene: TRBJ1-5

CDR3 DNA: TGTGCCAGCAGTGAATTTGTGACAGGGGTCCCGAATGAGCAGTTCTTC
CDR3 protein: CASSEFVTGVPNEQFF
D gene: TRBD1
clone size: -
V gene: TRBV6-1
J gene: TRBJ2-1

CDR3 DNA: TGCGCCAGCAGCTTGGCTCCAGAATTGCAGCCCCAGCATTTT
CDR3 protein: CASSLAPELQPQHF
D gene: -
clone size: -
V gene: TRBV5-1
J gene: TRBJ1-5

CDR3 DNA: TGCGCCAGCAGCCGTTGCCCGGGACAGGGGGCCCGGGGTAATGAAAAACTGTTTTTT
CDR3 protein: CASSRCPGQGARGNEKLFF
D gene: TRBD1
clone size: -
V gene: TRBV4-3
J gene: TRBJ1-4

CDR3 DNA: TGTGCCAGCAGCCCGCCGGGGGGCCTGAACACTGAAGCTTTCTTT
CDR3 protein: CASSPPGGLNTEAFF
D gene: -
clone size: -
V gene: TRBV7-8
J gene: TRBJ1-1

CDR3 DNA: TGTGCCATCAGGCTGAACAGGGCTTGGGGCACTGAAGCTTTCTTT
CDR3 protein: CAIRLNRAWGTEAFF
D gene: -
clone size: -
V gene: TRBV10-3
J gene: TRBJ1-1

CDR3 DNA: TGTGCCAGCAGCTTAGCGGGGGGGTTAAACACCGGGGAGCTGTTTTTT
CDR3 protein: CASSLAGGLNTGELFF
D gene: TRBD2
clone size: once
V gene: TRBV7-4
J gene: TRBJ2-2

CDR3 DNA: TGTGCCAGCAGTTTACCGCGCGGGACAGGGGGAGATCAGCCCCAGCATTTT
CDR3 protein: CASSLPRGTGGDQPQHF
D gene: TRBD1
clone size: -
V gene: TRBV28
J gene: TRBJ1-5

CDR3 DNA: TGTGCCAGCAGCACAGGGGTTCCTGATCAGCCCCAGCATTTT
CDR3 protein: CASSTGVPDQPQHF
D gene: TRBD1
clone size: -
V gene: TRBV9
J gene: TRBJ1-5

CDR3 DNA: TGTGCCAGCGTGGCGGGGGGGGAGAACACTGAAGCTTTCTTT
CDR3 protein: CASVAGGENTEAFF
D gene: -
clone size: -
V gene: TRBV27
J gene: TRBJ1-1

CDR3 DNA: TGTGCCAGCAGTGAAGGTAACCAGGGTGGGTCCGGAGAAGCTTTCTTT
CDR3 protein: CASSEGNQGGSGEAFF
D gene: -
clone size: -
V gene: TRBV6-1
J gene: TRBJ1-1

CDR3 DNA: TGTGCCAGCAGTAGTGACAGAACTGACTATGGCTACACCTTC
CDR3 protein: CASSSDRTDYGYTF
D gene: -
clone size: -
V gene: TRBV28
J gene: TRBJ1-2

CDR3 DNA: TGTGCCAGCAGTAGGGGAAAGGATTCACCCCTCCACTTT
CDR3 protein: CASSRGKDSPLHF
D gene: -
clone size: -
V gene: TRBV28
J gene: TRBJ1-6

CDR3 DNA: TGTGCCAGCAGCCGGGCGGGACAGGGTGCTGGGGCCAACGTCCTGACTTTC
CDR3 protein: CASSRAGQGAGANVLTF
D gene: TRBD1
clone size: few
V gene: TRBV13
J gene: TRBJ2-6

CDR3 DNA: TGTGCCACCAGCATAGCCCCCCAGATACAGGGGTCTTACACTGAAGCTTTCTTT
CDR3 protein: CATSIAPQIQGSYTEAFF
D gene: TRBD1
clone size: -
V gene: TRBV15
J gene: TRBJ1-1

CDR3 DNA: TGTGCCAGTAGTATAGATGGGGGACAGGGGTTAAATGAGCAGTTCTTC
CDR3 protein: CASSIDGGQGLNEQFF
D gene: TRBD1
clone size: -
V gene: TRBV19
J gene: TRBJ2-1

CDR3 DNA: TGTGCCAGCAGCCTAAAAAAGACTAGCGGGGGGGGGAAAGAGACCCAGTACTTC
CDR3 protein: CASSLKKTSGGGKETQYF
D gene: TRBD2
clone size: -
V gene: TRBV5-8
J gene: TRBJ2-5

CDR3 DNA: TGTGCCATCAGTGAGTCCCAGGGGCAAGGGCAAGAGACCCAGTACTTC
CDR3 protein: CAISESQGQGQETQYF
D gene: -
clone size: once
V gene: TRBV10-3
J gene: TRBJ2-5

CDR3 DNA: TGTGCCACCAGCAGGGCCACCCCTAGTAATAGCAATCAGCCCCAGCATTTT
CDR3 protein: CATSRATPSNSNQPQHF
D gene: -
clone size: -
V gene: TRBV15
J gene: TRBJ1-5

CDR3 DNA: TGTGCCAGTAGTATAGATCATCAGGTGGGCTATGGCTACACCTTC
CDR3 protein: CASSIDHQVGYGYTF
D gene: -
clone size: few
V gene: TRBV19
J gene: TRBJ1-2